A selection of T cell receptor beta chains follows, all from one sample in a study of T cell responses to AZD1222 COVID-19 vaccine. TCRdb's table, derived via immunoSEQ multiplex PCR, lists solely in-frame clones and lacks some. The sample lists some 110,000 clones, around 91% occurring once. The starting material was peripheral blood, obtained on day 0 of AZD1222 vaccination. Receptor source: an adult in good health. The CDR3 runs from the conserved cysteine through the conserved F or W. The D gene is left open where the match is weak. Clone size appears in some rows only: once, few, many, or a class for an expanded clone.

cdr3_length: 17; d_call: NA; v_call: TRBV10-3; j_call: TRBJ2-3; clone_size: NA; cdr3_aa: CAISEARTSYSTDTQYF; cdr3_nt: TGTGCCATCAGTGAGGCCCGGACATCATATAGCACAGATACGCAGTATTTT
cdr3_length: 15; d_call: NA; v_call: TRBV6-4; j_call: TRBJ2-6; clone_size: few; cdr3_aa: CASSDSVSGANVLTF; cdr3_nt: TGTGCCAGCAGTGACTCTGTCTCTGGGGCCAACGTCCTGACTTTC
cdr3_length: 14; d_call: NA; v_call: TRBV10-3; j_call: TRBJ1-3; clone_size: NA; cdr3_aa: CAIIDSDSGNTIYF; cdr3_nt: TGTGCCATCATTGATTCCGACTCTGGAAACACCATATATTTT
cdr3_length: 12; d_call: NA; v_call: TRBV7-9; j_call: TRBJ1-3; clone_size: NA; cdr3_aa: CAAKAWGNTIYF; cdr3_nt: TGTGCCGCGAAGGCATGGGGAAACACCATATATTTT
cdr3_length: 13; d_call: NA; v_call: TRBV25-1; j_call: TRBJ1-2; clone_size: once; cdr3_aa: CASSEWGYYGYTF; cdr3_nt: TGTGCCAGCAGTGAATGGGGGTACTATGGCTACACCTTC
cdr3_length: 11; d_call: NA; v_call: TRBV6-5; j_call: TRBJ1-2; clone_size: NA; cdr3_aa: CASSDSGGYTF; cdr3_nt: TGTGCCAGCAGTGACTCCGGTGGCTACACCTTC
cdr3_length: 13; d_call: NA; v_call: TRBV3-1/TRBV3-2; j_call: TRBJ2-2; clone_size: NA; cdr3_aa: CASSQAATGELFF; cdr3_nt: TGTGCCAGCAGCCAGGCGGCCACCGGGGAGCTGTTTTTT
cdr3_length: 15; d_call: TRBD1; v_call: TRBV7-3; j_call: TRBJ1-1; clone_size: NA; cdr3_aa: CASSLTGQGDTEAFF; cdr3_nt: TGTGCCAGCAGCTTAACGGGACAGGGTGACACTGAAGCTTTCTTT
cdr3_length: 15; d_call: TRBD1; v_call: TRBV5-1; j_call: TRBJ2-7; clone_size: NA; cdr3_aa: CASSLVGQGGREQYF; cdr3_nt: TGCGCCAGCAGCTTGGTGGGACAGGGGGGTCGCGAGCAGTACTTC
cdr3_length: 12; d_call: NA; v_call: TRBV5-1; j_call: TRBJ2-5; clone_size: NA; cdr3_aa: CASSRGYETQYF; cdr3_nt: TGCGCCAGCAGTCGGGGGTATGAGACCCAGTACTTC
cdr3_length: 15; d_call: NA; v_call: TRBV25-1; j_call: TRBJ2-1; clone_size: NA; cdr3_aa: CASSEYVTGNGEQFF; cdr3_nt: TGTGCCAGCAGTGAATACGTCACAGGAAACGGCGAGCAGTTCTTC